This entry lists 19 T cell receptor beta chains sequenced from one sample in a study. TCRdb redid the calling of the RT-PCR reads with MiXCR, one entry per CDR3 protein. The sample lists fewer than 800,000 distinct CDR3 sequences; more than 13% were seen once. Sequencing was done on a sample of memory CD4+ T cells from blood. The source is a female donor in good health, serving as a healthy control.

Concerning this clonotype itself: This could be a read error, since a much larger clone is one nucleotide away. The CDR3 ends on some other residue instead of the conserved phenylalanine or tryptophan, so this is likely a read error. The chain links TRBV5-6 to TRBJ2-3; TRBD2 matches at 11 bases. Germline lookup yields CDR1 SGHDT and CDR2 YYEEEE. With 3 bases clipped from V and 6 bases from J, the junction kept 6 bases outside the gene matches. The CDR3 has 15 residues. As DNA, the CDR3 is TGTGCCAGCAGCTCGACTAGCGGGGCTGGGGATACGCAGTATCTT. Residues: CASSSTSGAGDTQYL.

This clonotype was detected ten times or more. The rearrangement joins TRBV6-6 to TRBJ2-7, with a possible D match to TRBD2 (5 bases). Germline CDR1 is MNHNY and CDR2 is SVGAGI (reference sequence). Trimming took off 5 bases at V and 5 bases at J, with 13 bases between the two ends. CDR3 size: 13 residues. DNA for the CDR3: TGTGCCAGCAGTCGGCTAGCTGACCACGAGCAGTACTTC. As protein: CASSRLADHEQYF.

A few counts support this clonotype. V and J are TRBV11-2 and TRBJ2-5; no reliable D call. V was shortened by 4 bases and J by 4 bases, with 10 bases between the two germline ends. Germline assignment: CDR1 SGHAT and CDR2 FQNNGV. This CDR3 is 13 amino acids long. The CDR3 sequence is CASSSPALETQYF. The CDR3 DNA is TGTGCCAGCAGCTCCCCAGCCCTAGAGACCCAGTACTTC. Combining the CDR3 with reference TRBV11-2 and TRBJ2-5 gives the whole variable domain EAGVAQSPRYKIIEKRQSVAFWCNPISGHATLYWYQQILGQGPKLLIQFQNNGVVDDSQLPKDRFSAERLKGVDSTLKIQPAKLEDSAVYLCASSSPALETQYFGPGTRLLVL.

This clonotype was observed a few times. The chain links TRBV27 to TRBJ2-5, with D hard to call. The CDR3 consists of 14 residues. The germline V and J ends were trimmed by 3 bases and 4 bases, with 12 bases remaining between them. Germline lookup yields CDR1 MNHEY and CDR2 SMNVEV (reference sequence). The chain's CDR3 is CASSFPQLRETQYF. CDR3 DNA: TGTGCCAGCAGTTTCCCCCAGCTTCGAGAGACCCAGTACTTC.

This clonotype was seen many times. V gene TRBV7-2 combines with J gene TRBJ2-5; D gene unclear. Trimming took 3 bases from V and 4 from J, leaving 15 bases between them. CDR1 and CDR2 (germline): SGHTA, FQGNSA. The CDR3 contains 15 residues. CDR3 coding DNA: TGTGCCAGCAGCTTTACGGATACGGGTGGAGAGACCCAGTACTTC. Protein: CASSFTDTGGETQYF.

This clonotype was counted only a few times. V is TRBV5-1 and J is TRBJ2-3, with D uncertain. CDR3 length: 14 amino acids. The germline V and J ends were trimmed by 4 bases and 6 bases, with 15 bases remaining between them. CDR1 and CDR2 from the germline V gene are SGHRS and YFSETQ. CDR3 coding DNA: TGCGCCAGCAGCCTTGCCACATCCCCTGATACGCAGTATTTT. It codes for CASSLATSPDTQYF.

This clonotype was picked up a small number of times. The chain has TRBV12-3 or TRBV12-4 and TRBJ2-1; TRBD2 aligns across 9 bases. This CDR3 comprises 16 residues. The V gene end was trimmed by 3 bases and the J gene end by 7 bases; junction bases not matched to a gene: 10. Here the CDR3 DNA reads TGTGCCAGCAGTTTGGGTATGGGGACTAGCAGGAATGAGCAGTTCTTC. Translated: CASSLGMGTSRNEQFF.

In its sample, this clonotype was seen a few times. The CDR3 region is CAWTSYLPDTQYF. The CDR3 nucleotides read TGTGCCTGGACTAGCTATCTCCCAGATACGCAGTATTTT. This chain connects TRBV30 to TRBJ2-3; tentative D call: TRBD2 (5 bases). The CDR3 is made up of 13 amino acids. CDR1 GTSNPN and CDR2 SVGIG come from the germline V gene (reference sequence). Trimming stripped 4 bases from V and 4 bases from J, with 12 bases between. The variable domain in full, completed from reference TRBV30 and TRBJ2-3, reads SQTIHQWPATLVQPVGSPLSLECTVEGTSNPNLYWYRQAAGRGLQLLFYSVGIGQISSEVPQNLSASRPQDRQFILSSKKLLLSDSGFYLCAWTSYLPDTQYFGPGTRLTVL.

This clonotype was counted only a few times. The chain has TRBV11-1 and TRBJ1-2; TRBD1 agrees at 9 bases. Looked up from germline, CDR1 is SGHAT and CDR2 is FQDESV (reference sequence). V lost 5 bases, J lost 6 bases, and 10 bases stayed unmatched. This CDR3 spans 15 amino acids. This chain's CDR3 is CASSQPSGTGHGYTF. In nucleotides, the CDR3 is TGTGCCAGCAGCCAACCTTCCGGGACAGGGCATGGCTACACCTTC.

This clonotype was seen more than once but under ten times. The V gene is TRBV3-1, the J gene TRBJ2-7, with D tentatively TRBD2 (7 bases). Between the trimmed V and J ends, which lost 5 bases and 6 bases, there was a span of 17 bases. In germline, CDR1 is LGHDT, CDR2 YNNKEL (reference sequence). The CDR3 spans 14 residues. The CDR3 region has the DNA TGTGCCAGCAGCGTTCGGGCGGGGGCAAGCGAGCAGTACTTC. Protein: CASSVRAGASEQYF.

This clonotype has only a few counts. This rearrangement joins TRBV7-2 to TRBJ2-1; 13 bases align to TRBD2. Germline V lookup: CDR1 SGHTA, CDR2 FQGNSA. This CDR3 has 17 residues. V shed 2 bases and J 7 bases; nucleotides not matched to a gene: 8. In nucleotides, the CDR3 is TGTGCCAGCAGCTTATTTTCGGGACTAGCGGGAAAAAATGAGCAGTTCTTC. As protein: CASSLFSGLAGKNEQFF.

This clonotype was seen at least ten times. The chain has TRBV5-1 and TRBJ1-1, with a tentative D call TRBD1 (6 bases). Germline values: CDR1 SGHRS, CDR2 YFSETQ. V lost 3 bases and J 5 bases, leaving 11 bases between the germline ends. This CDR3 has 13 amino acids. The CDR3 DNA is TGCGCCAGCAGCTCAGACAGGTGGACTGAAGCTTTCTTT. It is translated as CASSSDRWTEAFF. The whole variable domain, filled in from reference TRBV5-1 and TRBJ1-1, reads KAGVTQTPRYLIKTRGQQVTLSCSPISGHRSVSWYQQTPGQGLQFLFEYFSETQRNKGNFPGRFSGRQFSNSRSEMNVSTLELGDSALYLCASSSDRWTEAFFGQGTRLTVV.

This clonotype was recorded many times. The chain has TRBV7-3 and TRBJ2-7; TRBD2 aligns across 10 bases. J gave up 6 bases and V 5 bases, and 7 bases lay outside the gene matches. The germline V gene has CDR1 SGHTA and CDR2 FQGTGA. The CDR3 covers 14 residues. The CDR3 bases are TGTGCCAGCAGCCCGGGGACTAGCGCCATCGAGCAGTACTTC. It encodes CASSPGTSAIEQYF.

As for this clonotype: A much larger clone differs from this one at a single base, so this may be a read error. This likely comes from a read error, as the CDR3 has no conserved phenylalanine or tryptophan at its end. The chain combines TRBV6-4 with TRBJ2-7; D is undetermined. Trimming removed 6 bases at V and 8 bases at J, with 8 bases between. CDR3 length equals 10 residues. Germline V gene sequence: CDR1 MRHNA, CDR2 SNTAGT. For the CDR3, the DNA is TGTGCCAGCAGGGGGAAAAAGCAGTACTGC. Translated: CASRGKKQYC.

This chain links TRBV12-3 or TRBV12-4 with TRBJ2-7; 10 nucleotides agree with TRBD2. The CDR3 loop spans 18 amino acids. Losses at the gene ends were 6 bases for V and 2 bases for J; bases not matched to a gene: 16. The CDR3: CASSPQVLAGALTYEQYF. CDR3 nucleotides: TGTGCCAGCAGCCCCCAAGTGCTAGCGGGAGCCCTTACCTACGAGCAGTACTTC.

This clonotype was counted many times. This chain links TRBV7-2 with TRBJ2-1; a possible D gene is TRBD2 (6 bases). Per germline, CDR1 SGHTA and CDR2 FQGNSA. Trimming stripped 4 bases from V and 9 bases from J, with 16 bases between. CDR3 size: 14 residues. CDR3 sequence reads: CASSSTGIAAEQFF. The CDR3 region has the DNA TGTGCCAGCAGCTCCACGGGGATAGCGGCTGAGCAGTTCTTC.

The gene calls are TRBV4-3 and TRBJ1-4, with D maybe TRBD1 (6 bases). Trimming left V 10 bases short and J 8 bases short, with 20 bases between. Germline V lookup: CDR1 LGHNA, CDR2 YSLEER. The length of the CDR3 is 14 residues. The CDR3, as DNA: TGCGCCACCGCCCCGGGCAGGGGAACGGAAAAACTGTTTTTT. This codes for CATAPGRGTEKLFF.

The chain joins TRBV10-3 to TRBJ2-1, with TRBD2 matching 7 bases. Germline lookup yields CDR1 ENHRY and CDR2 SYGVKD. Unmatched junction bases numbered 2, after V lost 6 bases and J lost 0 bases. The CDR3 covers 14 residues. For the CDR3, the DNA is TGTGCCATCAGGAGCGGGACCTCCTACAATGAGCAGTTCTTC. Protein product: CAIRSGTSYNEQFF.

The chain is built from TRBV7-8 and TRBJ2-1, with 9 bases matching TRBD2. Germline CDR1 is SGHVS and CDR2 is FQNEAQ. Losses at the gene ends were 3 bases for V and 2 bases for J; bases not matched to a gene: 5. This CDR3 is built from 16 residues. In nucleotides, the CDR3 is TGTGCCAGCAGCTTTGCGGGAGGGCCTACCTACAATGAGCAGTTCTTC. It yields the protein CASSFAGGPTYNEQFF.